These 27 T cell receptor beta chains were sequenced from one sample in a study of T cells after yellow fever vaccination. One entry per CDR3 protein results from TCRdb running MiXCR on the 5' RACE reads. Of some 240,000 distinct CDR3 sequences in the sample, 5.2% were seen once. Sequencing used CD4+ T cells sorted from PBMCs, obtained on the day of the yellow fever booster vaccination. The receptors were sampled from a man aged 18 to 30 who received the YFV17D yellow fever vaccine.

A few counts support this clonotype. The chain couples TRBV7-9 to TRBJ2-2; TRBD2 aligns across 11 bases. The ends lost 1 base at V and 5 bases at J; junction bases unmatched: 0. The CDR3 length is 15 residues. Germline CDR1 SEHNR, CDR2 FQNEAQ (reference sequence). The CDR3 here is CASSLGTSGTGELFF. CDR3 in DNA: TGTGCCAGCAGCTTAGGGACTAGCGGGACCGGGGAGCTGTTTTTT.

This clonotype was seen repeatedly, ten times or more. The gene calls are TRBV6-5 and TRBJ1-3; perhaps TRBD1 as D (5 bases). Germline assignment: CDR1 MNHEY and CDR2 SVGAGI. The CDR3 extends over 12 amino acids. V was clipped by 8 bases and J by 8 bases, with 13 bases between them. CDR3 DNA: TGTGCCAGCGGCAATTGGGGCGACACCATATATTTT. Amino acids: CASGNWGDTIYF.

The chain combines TRBV11-2 with TRBJ1-1; no definite D call. Trimming removed 6 bases at V and 5 bases at J, with 10 bases between. This CDR3 comprises 12 residues. Germline V CDR1 and CDR2: SGHAT, FQNNGV. In nucleotides, the CDR3 is TGTGCCAGCAGACTTTCGGGGACTGAAGCTTTCTTT. Its protein is CASRLSGTEAFF.

The chain carries TRBV2 and TRBJ1-1; a possible D gene is TRBD1 (6 bases). The CDR3 extends over 15 amino acids. V was shortened by 6 bases and J by 5 bases, with 19 bases between the two germline ends. Germline CDR1 SNHLY, CDR2 FYNNEI. The CDR3 sequence: CASRDSRGMGTEAFF. DNA for the CDR3: TGTGCCAGCAGAGATTCCAGGGGAATGGGGACTGAAGCTTTCTTT.

This clonotype came up a few times. J is TRBJ2-1 and V is TRBV6-5; TRBD2 aligns across 12 bases. The germline CDR1 and CDR2 sequences are MNHEY and SVGAGI. The CDR3 consists of 16 residues. The J segment lost 9 bases and the V segment lost 5 bases, leaving 11 bases of the junction unmatched. CDR3 in DNA: TGTGCCAGCAGTAACACCCTAGCGGGGGGGAGGATTGAGCAGTTCTTC. This translates into CASSNTLAGGRIEQFF.

This clonotype was counted only a few times. The rearrangement uses TRBV12-3 or TRBV12-4 and TRBJ1-2; D is possibly TRBD1 (5 bases). V was cut by 1 base and J by 8 bases, with 14 bases left in between. The CDR3 spans 14 residues. CDR3 sequence (DNA): TGTGCCAGCAGTTTAGGTGAGGGGCGTAACGGCTACACCTTC. Protein product: CASSLGEGRNGYTF.

The sample holds many counts of this clonotype. The chain recombines TRBV7-9 with TRBJ2-7; TRBD2 aligns across 12 bases. This CDR3 has 14 amino acids. Germline CDR1 and CDR2: SEHNR and FQNEAQ (reference sequence). J gave up 6 bases and V 6 bases, and 6 bases lay outside the gene matches. Here the CDR3 reads CASSPPGLAGEQYV. CDR3 sequence (DNA): TGTGCCAGCAGTCCTCCGGGACTAGCGGGCGAGCAGTACGTC.

This clonotype was recorded at least ten times. The chain carries TRBV7-2 and TRBJ1-5, with D possibly TRBD1 on 5 matching bases. CDR1 is SGHTA and CDR2 is FQGNSA in the germline V gene. The germline V and J ends were trimmed by 1 base and 4 bases, with 8 bases remaining between them. The CDR3 sequence is 14 residues long. The CDR3 nucleotides are TGTGCCAGCAGCTTAGACAGGACAAATCAGCCCCAGCATTTT. Amino acid sequence: CASSLDRTNQPQHF.

The table lists this clonotype with a few counts. This chain uses TRBV3-1 with TRBJ2-7; 7 positions match TRBD2. This CDR3 comprises 14 residues. Per germline, CDR1 LGHDT and CDR2 YNNKEL (reference sequence). V lost 1 base and J lost 0; bases outside the gene matches: 0. CDR3 DNA: TGTGCCAGCAGCCAAGCTAGCGGCTCCTACGAGCAGTACTTC. As protein: CASSQASGSYEQYF.

The CDR3 sequence: CTSNREGYGYTF. CDR3 nucleotides: TGCACCAGCAACAGGGAAGGCTATGGCTACACCTTC. The chain links TRBV1 to TRBJ1-2; the DNA was not compared with TRBD1, the D call given in the table. TRBV1 represents a pseudogene. The CDR3 contains 12 residues.

This clonotype was detected only a few times. The chain employs TRBV5-4 and TRBJ2-3; tentatively, D is TRBD2 (6 bases). Trimming took 0 bases from V and 8 from J, leaving 16 bases between them. CDR1 is SGHNT, CDR2 YYREEE, per germline (reference sequence). The CDR3 is 15 residues long. The CDR3 region is CASSLESGGFVTQYF. The CDR3 nucleotides read TGTGCCAGCAGCTTGGAGTCCGGGGGATTCGTTACGCAGTATTTT.

The table lists this clonotype with many counts. For the CDR3, the DNA is TGCAGTGCTAGAGATGTTTGGCCATCCACAGATACGCAGTATTTT. Its translation: CSARDVWPSTDTQYF. V is TRBV20-1 and J is TRBJ2-3; D remains ambiguous. Per the germline V gene, CDR1 is DFQATT and CDR2 is SNEGSKA (reference sequence). CDR3 length: 15 residues. The ends were cut back, 0 bases at V and 2 bases at J, with 12 bases in the middle.

This chain uses TRBV12-3 or TRBV12-4 with TRBJ2-1; a possible D gene is TRBD1 (6 bases). There are 12 residues in the CDR3. Trimming removed 8 bases at V and 10 bases at J, with 15 bases between. The CDR3: CASRHSGGEQFF. The CDR3 nucleotides read TGTGCCAGCCGTCATTCTGGGGGCGAGCAGTTCTTC.

There are a few counts of this clonotype. The chain uses TRBV7-2 and TRBJ2-2, with TRBD1 matching 7 bases. Germline-derived CDR1 and CDR2 are SGHTA and FQGNSA. This CDR3 has 15 residues. Trimming took 5 bases from V and 1 from J; bases not matched to a gene: 4. The CDR3: CASSPWTGNTGELFF. The CDR3 bases are TGTGCCAGCAGCCCTTGGACAGGGAACACCGGGGAGCTGTTTTTT.

This clonotype appeared once. The chain couples TRBV18 to TRBJ2-6; D gene uncertain. This CDR3 is built from 11 residues. V shed 10 bases and J shed 4 bases, with 5 bases lying between them. CDR1 and CDR2 (germline): KGHSH, LQKENI. CDR3 in amino acids: CATPGANVLTF. In nucleotides, the CDR3 is TGTGCCACCCCCGGGGCCAACGTCCTGACTTTC.

This clonotype has at least ten counts. The chain carries TRBV4-2 and TRBJ2-6, with unresolved D. This CDR3 region has 16 residues. V gave up 0 bases and J gave up 3 bases, with 9 bases separating them. CDR1 LGHNA and CDR2 YNFKEQ come from the germline V gene. CDR3 bases: TGTGCCAGCAGCCAAGACCCTCCTGGTGGGGCCAACGTCCTGACTTTC. This codes for CASSQDPPGGANVLTF.

This clonotype has at least ten counts. The chain is built from TRBV10-2 and TRBJ2-5, with D maybe TRBD1 (5 bases). Looked up from germline, CDR1 is WSHSY and CDR2 is SAAADI. CDR3 length: 14 amino acids. The V end lost 3 bases, the J end lost 1 base, and 9 bases lay between the germline ends. In DNA, the CDR3 is TGCGCCAGCAGTGAAAACAGGTTCCAAGAGACCCAGTACTTC. Protein sequence: CASSENRFQETQYF.

This clonotype has only a few counts. The CDR3 sequence: CARRIASWRARADTQYF. The DNA for the CDR3 is TGTGCCAGGAGAATCGCCAGTTGGAGGGCGAGGGCAGATACGCAGTATTTT. The chain employs TRBV7-9 and TRBJ2-3, with TRBD2 as a possible D gene (6 bases). The V gene's germline CDR1 is SEHNR and CDR2 FQNEAQ (reference sequence). V lost 9 bases to trimming and J lost 4 bases, with 26 bases between them. The CDR3 loop spans 17 amino acids. The variable domain in full, with the rest retrieved from reference TRBV7-9 and TRBJ2-3, is DTGVSQNPRHKITKRGQNVTFRCDPISEHNRLYWYRQTLGQGPEFLTYFQNEAQLEKSRLLSDRFSAERPKGSFSTLEIQRTEQGDSAMYLCARRIASWRARADTQYFGPGTRLTVL.

This clonotype was seen only a few times. This chain links TRBV12-3 or TRBV12-4 with TRBJ2-2; 7 bases line up with TRBD2. The CDR3 is 16 residues long. The trim removed 3 bases at V and 4 bases at J, leaving 8 bases unmatched. The CDR3 sequence is CASSLREGYVTGELFF. The DNA of the CDR3 is TGTGCCAGCAGTTTGAGGGAGGGTTACGTCACCGGGGAGCTGTTTTTT.

This clonotype has more than one count but fewer than ten. The V and J genes are TRBV5-1 and TRBJ2-2; possibly TRBD2 for D (7 bases). This CDR3 has 17 residues. V shed 2 bases and J shed 5 bases, with 19 bases lying between them. Germline CDR1 SGHRS, CDR2 YFSETQ. Here the CDR3 reads CASSFLAGAIGTGELFF. The CDR3 DNA reads TGCGCCAGCAGCTTTTTGGCGGGGGCCATAGGGACCGGGGAGCTGTTTTTT.

The V call is TRBV5-4, the J call TRBJ2-4; D possibly uses TRBD1 or TRBD2 (5 bases each). The CDR3 consists of 18 residues. Germline V lookup: CDR1 SGHNT, CDR2 YYREEE (reference sequence). V was clipped by 0 bases and J by 6 bases, with 22 bases between them. In DNA form, the CDR3 reads TGTGCCAGCAGCTTGGCCCCCGGGGCGAGTCATTTTGGAAACATTCAGTACTTC. It encodes CASSLAPGASHFGNIQYF.

The chain recombines TRBV10-1 with TRBJ1-1; D not resolved. Trimming removed 4 bases from V and 1 base from J, with 7 bases in between. CDR3 size: 13 residues. From germline, CDR1 is WNHNN and CDR2 SYGVQD (reference sequence). This CDR3 is CASSAQPNTEAFF. DNA of the CDR3: TGCGCCAGCAGTGCGCAGCCGAACACTGAAGCTTTCTTT.

J is TRBJ2-1 and V is TRBV7-2; the match to TRBD2 covers 10 bases. The CDR3 spans 16 residues. Germline CDR1 is SGHTA and CDR2 is FQGNSA. The trim removed 1 base at V and 4 bases at J, leaving 4 bases unmatched. The DNA of the CDR3 is TGTGCCAGCAGCTTAGGAGCAGCGGGGGGGTACAATGAGCAGTTCTTC. Encoded protein: CASSLGAAGGYNEQFF.

Many counts were recorded for this clonotype. The gene calls are TRBV4-1 and TRBJ2-5; 7 bases match TRBD1. Looked up from germline, CDR1 is MGHRA and CDR2 is YSYEKL. With V trimmed by 4 bases and J by 5 bases, 4 bases remained unmatched. The CDR3 runs 13 residues. The CDR3 loop reads CASSPQGLETQYF. DNA for the CDR3: TGCGCCAGCAGCCCACAGGGGTTGGAGACCCAGTACTTC.

This clonotype appeared many times. The V gene is TRBV27, the J gene TRBJ2-2; either TRBD1 or TRBD2 may supply D (5 bases each). Trimming stripped 4 bases from V and 3 bases from J, with 12 bases between. CDR3 size: 15 residues. Per the germline V gene, CDR1 is MNHEY and CDR2 is SMNVEV (reference sequence). The CDR3 DNA reads TGTGCCAGCAGTTCTAGGGACGGTTACACCGGGGAGCTGTTTTTT. Encoded protein: CASSSRDGYTGELFF.

The chain joins TRBV12-3 or TRBV12-4 to TRBJ2-1; TRBD2 agrees at 14 bases. This CDR3 is 17 amino acids long. The J segment lost 9 bases and the V segment lost 1 base, leaving 8 bases of the junction unmatched. The CDR3 sequence: CASSLGGTSGGRVEQFF. Here the CDR3 DNA reads TGTGCCAGCAGTTTAGGGGGGACTAGCGGGGGCCGGGTTGAGCAGTTCTTC.

This clonotype was seen only a few times. V is TRBV9 and J is TRBJ1-1, with 9 nucleotides matching TRBD1. The CDR3 spans 15 residues. From germline, CDR1 is SGDLS and CDR2 YYNGEE. With 2 bases clipped from V and 4 bases from J, the junction kept 6 bases outside the gene matches. The CDR3 region has the DNA TGTGCCAGCAGCGTGGGGGACAGGGTCGGCACTGAAGCTTTCTTT. The encoded protein is CASSVGDRVGTEAFF.